This T cell receptor beta chain was captured in a study of Ad26.COV2.S vaccination and SARS-CoV-2 variants. For the study at large: Trial arm assignment for the donor was COV1001 Ad26.COV2.S. The authors gave Ad26.COV2.S intramuscularly, either once or twice 56 days apart. Overall study results and limits: While placebo recipients had lower spike-specific TCR breadth, vaccine recipients had more. Post-vaccination spike-specific CD8+ and CD4+ T cell responses reportedly had substantial breadth.

This clone is a singleton in its sample. The antigen is not known. Stated treatment: approximately 18 received Ad26.COV2.S at low or high dose, single or two shots; 5 received placebo; per-sample allocation not given. Day 63 following the first vaccine or placebo injection was when the samples were taken. This CDR3 region has 15 residues. Between the trimmed V and J ends, which lost 3 bases and 6 bases, there was a span of 18 bases. In germline, CDR1 is DFQATT, CDR2 SNEGSKA (reference sequence). Assay: immunoSEQ multiplex PCR; the TCRdb copy retains only in-frame clones and omits some. The table has some 460,000 clones, 80% to 90% seen once.

This clonotype originated in a person between 18 and 60 years old who received the Ad26.COV2.S COVID-19 vaccine or a placebo. The gene calls are TRBV20-1 and TRBJ2-1; TRBD2 is a possible D gene (6 bases). The material sequenced was peripheral blood, taken in a trial of Ad26.COV2.S vaccine versus placebo. CDR3 amino acids: CSASGSEGPFNEQFF. In DNA form, the CDR3 reads TGCAGTGCTAGTGGGTCGGAGGGCCCCTTCAATGAGCAGTTCTTC.